The subject of this entry is one T cell receptor (beta chain). Its target antigen remains unknown. The junction departs from germline at one end; a sequencing error may be responsible. This sample was taken from a study of blood T cell repertoires in COVID-19 (dated by TCRdb to the early 2020s). About the study as a whole: The collaborator samples originated in the United States, Italy and Spain and spanned the acute and convalescent phases of COVID-19. The material from the prospective study consisted of cDNA or gDNA derived from T cells, B-cell-depleted T cells, or PBMCs. HLA class I and class II types, where available, came from metadata supplied by the sample provider rather than from assay-based typing. The dataset comprised deeply sampled blood TCRbeta repertoires from subjects exposed to, actively infected with, or recovered from COVID-19. The samples were drawn from the first 160 participants of the ongoing ImmuneRACE study and from 1,200 or so subjects provided by 6 global collaborators. Sample metadata almost always included a de-identified subject ID, COVID-19 status, age in years and sex. A freely available public database, intended as a resource for researchers studying the immune response to SARS-CoV-2, is where the repertoires were released.

The CDR3, from cysteine to phenylalanine, totals 14 residues. Just CDR3 DNA is preserved here, 42 bases in frame from base 1. Based on the germline V gene (reference sequence), the CDR1 and CDR2 sequences are SSHAT and FNYEAQ. At one collaborating source in Seattle, patients were enrolled during active infection and were followed longitudinally through the course of disease. The collaborating institutions used their own protocols to collect whole blood in K2EDTA tubes. For TCRbeta analysis, collaborator samples were shipped as frozen whole blood, as isolated PBMCs, or as DNA extracted from either sample type. The immunoSEQ Assay, a bias-controlled multiplex PCR, was used to amplify TCRbeta CDR3 regions from genomic DNA. From the authors' description of their analysis: The number of nucleated cells in each sample was estimated from the amplification of reference gene primers within the assay. Sequence reads were collapsed and filtered to measure the absolute abundance of every unique TCRbeta CDR3 rearrangement. Productive Simpson clonality was computed per sample as the square root of Simpson's diversity index over productive rearrangements. In TCRdb, the immuneACCESS table is reduced to in-frame sequences with V and J assigned. These tables do not hold every clone; where another copy was compared, an unresolved V gene accounts for under half, and the others remain unexplained. That table gives V, J and clone size, and the DNA gave D and trimming. The sample contains about 140,000 clones, 84% of them found a single time. The ten most abundant clones make up approximately 9% of the sample.

Overall results and qualifications from the work: Clinical and demographic metadata were provided uncurated, with the amount varying by source and participant.

The V and J genes are TRBV7-7 and TRBJ2-5; 9 bases in the middle match TRBD1. The clonotype comes from a man aged 25-45 years with COVID-19, enrolled during active disease. The sequenced material came from peripheral blood. The CDR3 protein is CASSLTGGGETQYF. In nucleotide form, the sequence is TGTGCTAGCAGCTTAACAGGGGGCGGCGAGACCCAGTACTTC.